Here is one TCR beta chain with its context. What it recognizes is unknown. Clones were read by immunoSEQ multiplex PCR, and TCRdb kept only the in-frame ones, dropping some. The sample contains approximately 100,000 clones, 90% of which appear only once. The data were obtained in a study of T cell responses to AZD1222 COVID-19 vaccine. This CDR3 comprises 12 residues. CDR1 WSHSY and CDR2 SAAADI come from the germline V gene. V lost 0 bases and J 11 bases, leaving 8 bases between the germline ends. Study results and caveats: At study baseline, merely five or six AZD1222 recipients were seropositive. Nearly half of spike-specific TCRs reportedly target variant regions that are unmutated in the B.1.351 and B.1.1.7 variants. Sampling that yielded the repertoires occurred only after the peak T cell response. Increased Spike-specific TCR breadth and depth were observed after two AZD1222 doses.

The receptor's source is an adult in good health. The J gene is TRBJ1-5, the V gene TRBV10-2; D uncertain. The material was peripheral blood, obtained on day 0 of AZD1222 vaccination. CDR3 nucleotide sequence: TGCGCCAGCAGTGAGTCGAGGTGGACCCAGCATTTT. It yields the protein CASSESRWTQHF.